The source of this T cell receptor beta chain is a study of control samples from healthy donors and cancer patients. There are 14 residues in the CDR3. Trimming removed 3 bases from V and 6 bases from J; junction bases left unmatched: 5. Germline V lookup: CDR1 SGHRS, CDR2 YFSETQ. The method was immunoSEQ multiplex PCR; TCRdb's version includes in-frame clones alone and lacks a portion of them. The sample lists around 140,000 clones, about 90% occurring once. The chain combines TRBV5-1 with TRBJ2-7; the match to TRBD1 covers 11 bases. The TCR originated in a man aged 18 to 30 in good health. The sequenced sample consisted of blood. The DNA for the CDR3 is TGCGCCAGCAGCTCCCGGACAGGGGGCTTCGAGCAGTACTTC. It specifies CASSSRTGGFEQYF. The variable domain in full, completed from reference TRBV5-1 and TRBJ2-7, reads KAGVTQTPRYLIKTRGQQVTLSCSPISGHRSVSWYQQTPGQGLQFLFEYFSETQRNKGNFPGRFSGRQFSNSRSEMNVSTLELGDSALYLCASSSRTGGFEQYFGPGTRLTVT.